Listed below are T cell receptor beta chains from one sample, sequenced in a study of tumor-infiltrating lymphocytes in primary liver carcinoma. TCRdb re-called the multiplex PCR reads with MiXCR, one entry per CDR3 protein. Altogether tens of thousands of distinct CDR3 sequences are present, about 71% being singletons, with the ten largest covering about 31%. Material: liver tumor tissue from sampling region 3. All receptors come from a woman between 25 and 40 years old with primary liver carcinoma and hepatitis B virus infection. Both conserved end residues are part of each CDR3. A D gene is named only where the DNA matches it firmly. Some rows have no size entry. The others give once, few or many, or a class for an expanded clone.

J gene | clone size | V gene | D gene | CDR3 protein | CDR3 DNA
TRBJ1-6 | NA | TRBV6-6 | NA | CTSSCTGMESPLHF | TGTACCAGCAGTTGCACAGGGATGGAATCACCCCTCCACTTT
TRBJ1-1 | once | TRBV11-2 | NA | CASNPGSEAFF | TGTGCCAGCAACCCCGGCTCAGAAGCTTTCTTT
TRBJ2-1 | NA | TRBV28 | TRBD2 | CVRTHYGGGLPYNEQFF | TGTGTCAGGACCCACTACGGGGGAGGGCTACCCTACAATGAGCAGTTCTTC
TRBJ1-1 | NA | TRBV11-3 | NA | CASRQDGLNSEAFF | TGTGCCAGCAGGCAGGACGGCTTGAACAGTGAAGCTTTCTTT
TRBJ2-4 | few | TRBV12-3/TRBV12-4 | NA | CASSLGRDGNIQYF | TGTGCCAGCAGTTTAGGACGGGATGGGAACATTCAGTACTTC
TRBJ2-7 | NA | TRBV7-8 | TRBD2 | CASGPTGRGSYEQYF | TGTGCCAGCGGTCCTACTGGGCGGGGGTCCTACGAGCAGTACTTC
TRBJ2-2 | NA | TRBV6-5 | TRBD1 | CASTPRTGITGELFF | TGTGCCAGCACTCCGCGGACAGGGATCACCGGGGAGCTGTTCTTT
TRBJ2-1 | NA | TRBV6-1 | NA | CAGMEGAWESDEQFF | TGTGCCGGTATGGAGGGAGCGTGGGAATCCGATGAGCAGTTCTTC
TRBJ2-5 | NA | TRBV7-9 | NA | CASSLSGGQGTQYF | TGTGCCAGCAGCTTATCGGGCGGTCAAGGGACCCAGTACTTC
TRBJ2-1 | NA | TRBV14 | NA | CASSKETGAYNEQIF | TGTGCCAGCAGCAAGGAAACGGGAGCATACAATGAGCAGATATTC
TRBJ2-2 | many | TRBV7-9 | NA | CASSFREVTNTGELFF | TGTGCCAGCAGCTTTCGCGAGGTAACGAACACCGGGGAGCTGTTTTTT
TRBJ2-7 | few | TRBV7-9 | NA | CAGSLVPNEQYF | TGTGCCGGCAGCTTAGTTCCCAACGAGCAGTACTTC
TRBJ2-2 | NA | TRBV11-2 | NA | CASSLDMTGELFF | TGTGCCAGTAGCTTAGATATGACTGGGGAACTGTTTTTT
TRBJ1-4 | many | TRBV28 | NA | CASSYPGGYEKLFF | TGTGCCAGCAGTTATCCGGGCGGGTATGAAAAACTGTTTTTT
TRBJ1-6 | NA | TRBV6-5 | NA | CTSRERSVPLSPLHF | TGTACCAGCCGGGAAAGGAGTGTCCCCCTTTCACCCCTCCACTTT
TRBJ2-3 | many | TRBV4-1 | NA | CASSQEFLVDTQYF | TGCGCCAGCAGCCAAGAATTTTTGGTAGATACGCAGTATTTT
TRBJ2-2 | NA | TRBV11-2 | NA | CASSPDPQLNTGEPVF | TGTGCCAGCAGTCCCGATCCCCAATTGAACACTGGGGAGCCGGTTTTT
TRBJ2-7 | NA | TRBV6-5 | NA | CASRYEDSSSCEQYF | TGTGCCAGCAGATACGAGGACAGCAGCTCCTGCGAGCAGTACTTC
TRBJ1-5 | NA | TRBV11-2 | TRBD1 | CASSLAGTGELWNQPLHF | TGTGCCAGCAGCTTAGCTGGGACAGGTGAATTATGGAATCAGCCCCTGCATTTT
TRBJ2-1 | once | TRBV14 | NA | CASIQDAGYNEQSF | TGTGCCAGCATCCAAGATGCGGGGTACAATGAGCAGTCCTTC
TRBJ2-1 | NA | TRBV27 | NA | CASSLRQGGYNEQFF | TGTGCCAGCAGTTTACGACAGGGAGGCTACAATGAGCAGTTCTTC
TRBJ2-2 | NA | TRBV11-1 | NA | CASSLVGGTNTGELF | TGTGCCAGCAGCTTAGTGGGGGGTACGAACACCGGGGAGCTGTTT
TRBJ2-2 | medium-sized | TRBV4-3 | NA | CASRLGTGELFF | TGCGCCAGCAGACTTGGCACCGGGGAGCTGTTTTTT
TRBJ2-5 | NA | TRBV12-3/TRBV12-4 | NA | CAISTYPVSEETQYF | TGTGCCATCAGCACCTACCCCGTTAGCGAAGAGACCCAGTACTTC
TRBJ2-4 | many | TRBV11-2 | NA | CASSLAGPKNIQYF | TGTGCCAGCAGCTTGGCGGGACCGAAAAACATTCAGTACTTC
TRBJ1-1 | NA | TRBV11-2 | NA | CARRYIGGRAEAFF | TGTGCCCGCAGATATATAGGGGGGAGAGCTGAAGCTTTCTTT